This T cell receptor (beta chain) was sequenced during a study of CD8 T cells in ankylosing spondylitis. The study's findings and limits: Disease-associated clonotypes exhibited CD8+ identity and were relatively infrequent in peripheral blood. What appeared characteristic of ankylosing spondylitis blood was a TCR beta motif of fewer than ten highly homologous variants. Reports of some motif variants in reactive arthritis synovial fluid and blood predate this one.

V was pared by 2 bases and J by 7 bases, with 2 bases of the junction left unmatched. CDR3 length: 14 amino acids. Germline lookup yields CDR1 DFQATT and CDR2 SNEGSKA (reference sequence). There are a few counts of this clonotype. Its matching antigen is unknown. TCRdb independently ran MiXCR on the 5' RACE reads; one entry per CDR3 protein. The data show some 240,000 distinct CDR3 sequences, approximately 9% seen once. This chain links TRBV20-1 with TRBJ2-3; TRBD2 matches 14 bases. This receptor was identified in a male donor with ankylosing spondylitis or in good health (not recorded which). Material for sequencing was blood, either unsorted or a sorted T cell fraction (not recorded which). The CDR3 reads CSARRTSGGNTQYF. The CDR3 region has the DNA TGCAGTGCTAGACGGACTAGCGGGGGGAATACGCAGTATTTT.